Below, 9 T cell receptor beta chains from the same sample are listed, as sequenced in a study of tissue T cells after allogeneic stem cell transplantation. Clones were sequenced by immunoSEQ multiplex PCR, and TCRdb holds only the in-frame ones, with some missing. This table has some 1,500 clones, 85% appearing once. Sequencing used liver tissue, obtained at autopsy. These TCRs come from a male patient aged 60 or older with steroid-refractory graft-versus-host disease after an allogeneic stem cell transplant. Some T cells may arise from the graft donor.

The chain combines TRBV7-9 with TRBJ1-6; TRBD1 aligns across 8 bases. V was clipped by 2 bases and J by 10 bases; unmatched bases: 10. There are 16 residues in the CDR3. Germline assignment: CDR1 SEHNR and CDR2 FQNEAQ (reference sequence). Here the CDR3 reads CASSLIERTGRSPLHF. The CDR3 bases are TGTGCCAGCAGCTTAATCGAAAGGACAGGGAGGTCACCCCTCCACTTT.

V is TRBV19 and J is TRBJ2-2, with TRBD2 matching over 9 bases. Germline V gives CDR1 LNHDA, CDR2 SQIVND (reference sequence). V lost 3 bases to trimming and J lost 0 bases; unmatched junction nucleotides: 8. CDR3 size: 18 residues. The CDR3 here is CASSMVLAGGSNTGELFF. The CDR3 nucleotides are TGTGCCAGTAGTATGGTACTAGCGGGCGGCTCGAACACCGGGGAGCTGTTTTTT.

The chain couples TRBV6-4 to TRBJ2-1; perhaps TRBD1 as D (5 bases). The V gene lost 8 bases and the J gene lost 5 bases, with 13 bases spanning the gap. There are 13 residues in the CDR3. Germline V gives CDR1 MRHNA, CDR2 SNTAGT. The CDR3 is CASARRGNNEQFF. Written as DNA, the CDR3 is TGTGCCAGCGCAAGAAGGGGAAACAATGAGCAGTTCTTC.

The chain carries TRBV9 and TRBJ2-2; 8 bases fit TRBD1. Germline CDR1 reads SGDLS; CDR2 reads YYNGEE. V was pared by 3 bases and J by 5 bases, with 6 bases of the junction left unmatched. CDR3 length: 15 residues. The CDR3 protein is CASSAGRGQTGELFF. CDR3 DNA: TGTGCCAGCAGCGCCGGCAGGGGGCAAACCGGGGAGCTGTTTTTT.

The chain links TRBV15 to TRBJ2-3; 8 bases align to TRBD2. Germline V CDR1 and CDR2: LNHNV, YYDKDF (reference sequence). The length of the CDR3 is 15 residues. V shed 0 bases, J shed 6 bases, and the junction held 5 bases outside the gene matches. CDR3 residues: CATSRDLAGLDTQYF. As DNA, the CDR3 is TGTGCCACCAGCAGAGATTTAGCGGGGCTGGATACGCAGTATTTT.

CDR3 residues: CASSDPDRGGQPQHF. The DNA for the CDR3 is TGTGCCAGCAGTGACCCGGACAGGGGGGGTCAGCCCCAGCATTTT. V is TRBV6-1 and J is TRBJ1-5; TRBD1 aligns across 10 bases. CDR3 size: 15 residues. CDR1 and CDR2 from the germline V gene are MNHNS and SASEGT. V shed 3 bases, J shed 6 bases, and the junction held 5 bases outside the gene matches.

The chain couples TRBV11-2 to TRBJ1-5; D call uncertain. The CDR3 consists of 13 residues. In germline, CDR1 is SGHAT, CDR2 FQNNGV. Trimming shortened V by 4 bases and J by 1 base, and 5 bases separated the two germline ends. Here the CDR3 reads CASSYQSNQPQHF. CDR3 nucleotide sequence: TGTGCCAGCAGCTACCAGAGCAATCAGCCCCAGCATTTT.

This clone appeared a few times. The rearrangement uses TRBV30 and TRBJ1-1; D not resolved. The CDR3 covers 12 residues. The V and J ends lost 2 bases and 3 bases respectively, with 7 bases between them. Germline CDR1 reads GTSNPN; CDR2 reads SVGIG (reference sequence). CDR3 region: CAWSTYYTEAFF. The CDR3, as DNA: TGTGCCTGGAGTACATATTACACTGAAGCTTTCTTT.

The rearrangement joins TRBV5-1 to TRBJ2-7, with 7 bases fitting TRBD1. CDR1 is SGHRS and CDR2 is YFSETQ in the germline V gene. V shed 3 bases, J shed 0 bases, and the junction held 9 bases outside the gene matches. The CDR3 extends over 16 amino acids. The chain's CDR3 is CASSSPGGTVSYEQYF. CDR3 bases: TGCGCCAGCAGCTCACCCGGTGGGACAGTCTCCTACGAGCAGTACTTC.